This TCR beta chain emerged from a study of blood T cell repertoires in COVID-19. The CDR3 is 13 residues long. V was cut by 3 bases and J by 4 bases, with 9 bases left in between. Method: immunoSEQ multiplex PCR; TCRdb's copy keeps in-frame clones and lacks some. Of roughly 390,000 clones in the sample, 85% were seen once. Sequencing input: peripheral blood. The TCR originated in a woman younger than 30 with acute or convalescent COVID-19. V is TRBV12-3 or TRBV12-4 and J is TRBJ1-2; weak D call: TRBD1 (5 bases). DNA of the CDR3: TGTGCCAGCAGTTTGACAGAGATCTATGGCTACACCTTC. Translating it yields CASSLTEIYGYTF.